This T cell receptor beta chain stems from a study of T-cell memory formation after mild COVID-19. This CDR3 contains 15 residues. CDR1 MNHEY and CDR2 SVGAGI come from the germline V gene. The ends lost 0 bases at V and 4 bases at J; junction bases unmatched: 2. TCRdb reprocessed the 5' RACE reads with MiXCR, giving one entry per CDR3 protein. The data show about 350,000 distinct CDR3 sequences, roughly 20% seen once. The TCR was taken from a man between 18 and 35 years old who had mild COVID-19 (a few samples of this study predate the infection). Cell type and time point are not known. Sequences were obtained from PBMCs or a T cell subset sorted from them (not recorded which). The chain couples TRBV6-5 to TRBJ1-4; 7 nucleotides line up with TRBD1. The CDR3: CASSYSGTDNEKLFF. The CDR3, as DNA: TGTGCCAGCAGTTACTCCGGGACAGATAATGAAAAACTGTTTTTT.